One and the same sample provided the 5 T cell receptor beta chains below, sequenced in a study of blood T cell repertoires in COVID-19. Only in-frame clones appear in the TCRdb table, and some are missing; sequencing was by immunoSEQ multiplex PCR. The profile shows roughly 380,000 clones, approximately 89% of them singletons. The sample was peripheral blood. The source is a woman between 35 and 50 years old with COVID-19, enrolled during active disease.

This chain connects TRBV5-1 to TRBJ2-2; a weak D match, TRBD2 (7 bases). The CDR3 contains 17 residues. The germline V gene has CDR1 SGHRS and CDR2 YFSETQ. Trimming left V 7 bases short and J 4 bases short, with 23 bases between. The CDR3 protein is CASGEARGPGGTGELFF. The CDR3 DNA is TGCGCCAGCGGGGAGGCGCGGGGGCCGGGTGGCACCGGGGAGCTGTTTTTT.

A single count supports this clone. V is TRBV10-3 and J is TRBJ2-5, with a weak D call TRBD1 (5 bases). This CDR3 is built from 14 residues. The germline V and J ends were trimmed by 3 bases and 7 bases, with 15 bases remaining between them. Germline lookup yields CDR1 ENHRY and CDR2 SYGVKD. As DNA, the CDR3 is TGTGCCATCAGTGAAAGTCGGACAAAGGGGACCCAGTACTTC. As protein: CAISESRTKGTQYF.

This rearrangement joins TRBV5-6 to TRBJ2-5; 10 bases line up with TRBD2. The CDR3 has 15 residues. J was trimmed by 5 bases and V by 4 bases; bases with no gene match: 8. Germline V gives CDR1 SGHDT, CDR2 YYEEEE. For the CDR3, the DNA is TGTGCCAGCAGCACCTCTAGCGGGAGCGGGGAGACCCAGTACTTC. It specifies CASSTSSGSGETQYF.

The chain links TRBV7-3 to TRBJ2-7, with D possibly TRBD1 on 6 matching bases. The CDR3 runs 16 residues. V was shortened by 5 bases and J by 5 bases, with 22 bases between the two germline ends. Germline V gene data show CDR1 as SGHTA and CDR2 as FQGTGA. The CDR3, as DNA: TGTGCCAGCAGCGCGGCGGCGATGGGGGCGGCTCACGAGCAGTACTTC. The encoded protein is CASSAAAMGAAHEQYF.

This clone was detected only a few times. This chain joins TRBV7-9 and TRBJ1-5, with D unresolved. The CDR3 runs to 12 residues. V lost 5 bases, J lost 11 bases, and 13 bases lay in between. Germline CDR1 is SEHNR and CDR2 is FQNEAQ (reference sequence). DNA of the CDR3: TGTGCCAGCAGCCAGGACCCCGGGGCCCAGCATTTT. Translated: CASSQDPGAQHF.